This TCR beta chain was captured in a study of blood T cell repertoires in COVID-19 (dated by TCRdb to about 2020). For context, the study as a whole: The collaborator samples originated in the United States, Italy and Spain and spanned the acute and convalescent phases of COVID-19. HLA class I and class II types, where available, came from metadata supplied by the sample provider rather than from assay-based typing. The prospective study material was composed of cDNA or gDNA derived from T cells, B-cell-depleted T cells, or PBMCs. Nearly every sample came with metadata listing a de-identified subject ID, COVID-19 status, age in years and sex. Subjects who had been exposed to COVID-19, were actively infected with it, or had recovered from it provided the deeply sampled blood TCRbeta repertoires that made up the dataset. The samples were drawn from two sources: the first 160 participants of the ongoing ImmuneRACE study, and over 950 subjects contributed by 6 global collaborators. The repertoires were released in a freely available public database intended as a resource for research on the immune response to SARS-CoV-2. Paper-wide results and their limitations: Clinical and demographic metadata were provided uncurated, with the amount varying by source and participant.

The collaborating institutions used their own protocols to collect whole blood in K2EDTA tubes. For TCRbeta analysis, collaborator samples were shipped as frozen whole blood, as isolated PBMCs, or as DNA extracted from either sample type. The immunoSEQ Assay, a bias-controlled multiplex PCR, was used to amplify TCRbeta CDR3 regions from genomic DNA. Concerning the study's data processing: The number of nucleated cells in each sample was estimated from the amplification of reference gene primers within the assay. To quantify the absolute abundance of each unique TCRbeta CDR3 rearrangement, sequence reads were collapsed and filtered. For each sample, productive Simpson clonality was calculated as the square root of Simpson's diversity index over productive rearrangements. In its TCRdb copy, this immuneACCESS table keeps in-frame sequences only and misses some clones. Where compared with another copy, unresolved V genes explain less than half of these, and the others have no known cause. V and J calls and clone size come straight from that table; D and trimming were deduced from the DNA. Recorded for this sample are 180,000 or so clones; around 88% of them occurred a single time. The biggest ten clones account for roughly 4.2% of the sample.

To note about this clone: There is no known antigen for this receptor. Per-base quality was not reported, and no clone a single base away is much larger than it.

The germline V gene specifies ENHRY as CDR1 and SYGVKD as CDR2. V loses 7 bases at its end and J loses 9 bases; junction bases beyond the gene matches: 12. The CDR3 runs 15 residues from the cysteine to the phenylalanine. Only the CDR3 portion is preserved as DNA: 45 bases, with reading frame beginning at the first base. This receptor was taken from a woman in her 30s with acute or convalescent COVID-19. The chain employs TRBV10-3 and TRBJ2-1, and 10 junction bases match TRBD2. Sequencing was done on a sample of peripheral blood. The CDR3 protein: CAITDSGRSVSEQFF. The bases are TGTGCCATCACAGATAGCGGGAGGTCTGTGAGTGAGCAGTTCTTC.